This T cell receptor (beta chain) originates from a study of control samples from healthy donors and cancer patients (dated by TCRdb to the early 2020s). The library was generated by the immunoSEQ multiplex PCR assay. TCRdb's version of the immuneACCESS table is confined to in-frame rearrangements and falls short of the full clone set. An unresolved V gene accounts for under half of the shortfall where checked; the remainder is of unknown origin. The sample profile shows 100,000 to 150,000 clones; 80% to 90% of them were found once. The top ten hold about 2.9% of the sample. The germline V gene (reference sequence) yields SGHAT for CDR1 and FQDESV for CDR2. Spanning cysteine to phenylalanine, the CDR3 consists of 16 amino acids. Only CDR3 DNA remains: 48 bases, in frame from the first base. Trimming at the junction amounts to 3 bases on V and 1 base on J, and the germline ends lie 15 bases apart.

Notes on this clone: Its antigen is unknown. No base qualities exist here, and no much larger clone lies one base off it.

What was sequenced was blood. The sequence was collected from a man aged 55 to 70 in good health. The chain uses TRBV11-1 and TRBJ1-1; possibly the D gene is TRBD1, per 5 matching bases. The nucleotide sequence is TGTGCCAGCAGCTTCGCTTCCGGGGCGACGAACACTGAAGCTTTCTTT. This sequence encodes CASSFASGATNTEAFF.